These 21 T cell receptor beta chains originate from one sample sequenced in a study of Ad26.COV2.S vaccination and SARS-CoV-2 variants. Documented treatment: some 20 received Ad26.COV2.S at low or high dose, single or two shots; 5 received placebo; per-sample allocation not given. Sampling was performed 63 days after the first vaccine or placebo injection. TCRdb's table, derived via immunoSEQ multiplex PCR, lists solely in-frame clones and lacks some. Among 410,000 or so clones listed, more than 80% were seen once. This sample comprised peripheral blood, obtained in a trial of Ad26.COV2.S vaccine versus placebo. Receptor source: a person aged 18-60 years who received the Ad26.COV2.S COVID-19 vaccine or a placebo.

The chain employs TRBV4-1 and TRBJ2-3; 9 nucleotides match TRBD2. This CDR3 is 17 amino acids long. In germline, CDR1 is MGHRA, CDR2 YSYEKL. V lost 4 bases and J lost 0; bases outside the gene matches: 8. The CDR3 here is CASSPGGLAGSTDTQYF. CDR3 DNA: TGCGCCAGCAGCCCCGGGGGGCTAGCGGGAAGCACAGATACGCAGTATTTT.

The rearrangement uses TRBV11-1 and TRBJ2-7; TRBD1 matches 7 bases. The CDR3 runs to 14 residues. The V segment lost 4 bases and the J segment 0 bases; nucleotides outside the gene matches: 3. Germline CDR1 is SGHAT and CDR2 is FQDESV (reference sequence). CDR3 protein: CASSSRGSSYEQYF. As DNA, the CDR3 is TGTGCCAGCAGCTCCAGGGGGAGCTCCTACGAGCAGTACTTC.

The chain links TRBV6-2 or TRBV6-3 to TRBJ2-2, with D tentatively TRBD2 (5 bases). The CDR3 runs to 14 residues. Germline CDR1 and CDR2: MNHEY and SVGEGT. V was cut by 1 base and J by 5 bases, with 8 bases left in between. CDR3 amino acids: CASSYWTSTGELFF. The DNA of the CDR3 is TGTGCCAGCAGTTACTGGACTTCAACCGGGGAGCTGTTTTTT.

The gene calls are TRBV10-3 and TRBJ1-6; D uncertain. The CDR3 spans 13 residues. V dropped 8 bases and J dropped 4 bases, with 9 bases sitting between them. Germline CDR1 is ENHRY and CDR2 is SYGVKD. The CDR3 protein is CAIHREYNSPLHF. The DNA for the CDR3 is TGTGCCATCCACCGGGAGTATAATTCACCCCTCCACTTT.

The rearrangement uses TRBV28 and TRBJ1-5; 8 bases are a match to TRBD1. Germline-derived CDR1 and CDR2 are MDHEN and SYDVKM. V shed 6 bases, J shed 5 bases, and the junction held 6 bases outside the gene matches. CDR3 length: 14 residues. The CDR3 region has the DNA TGTGCCAGCAGGACGGGGACAGGATATCAGCCCCAGCATTTT. Protein product: CASRTGTGYQPQHF. The whole variable domain, filled in from reference TRBV28 and TRBJ1-5, reads DVKVTQSSRYLVKRTGEKVFLECVQDMDHENMFWYRQDPGLGLRLIYFSYDVKMKEKGDIPEGYSVSREKKERFSLILESASTNQTSMYLCASRTGTGYQPQHFGDGTRLSIL.

The chain combines TRBV24-1 with TRBJ2-3; 10 nucleotides match TRBD2. The CDR3 has 15 amino acids. V lost 6 bases, J lost 4 bases, and 6 bases stayed unmatched. Germline V gene lookup returns CDR1 KGHDR and CDR2 SFDVKD. The CDR3, as DNA: TGTGCCACCAGTACCAGCGGGGGGGTGTCAGATACGCAGTATTTT. This codes for CATSTSGGVSDTQYF.

The chain links TRBV7-2 to TRBJ1-5; D unclear. With 2 bases removed from V and 7 bases from J, the gap between germline ends came to 9 bases. Germline CDR1 SGHTA, CDR2 FQGNSA. This CDR3 has 13 residues. DNA for the CDR3: TGTGCCAGCAGCTTAAGCTCCCCCCAGCCCCAGCATTTT. Protein product: CASSLSSPQPQHF.

The sample holds one count of this clone. The V gene is TRBV18, the J gene TRBJ2-7; weak D call: TRBD1 (6 bases). CDR3 length equals 15 residues. Germline CDR1 reads KGHSH; CDR2 reads LQKENI. Trimming removed 3 bases at V and 2 bases at J, with 14 bases between. The CDR3 nucleotides read TGTGCCAGCTCACCCAGTCGGACAGATACCTACGAGCAGTACTTC. Translating it yields CASSPSRTDTYEQYF. Combining the CDR3 with reference TRBV18 and TRBJ2-7 gives the whole variable domain NAGVMQNPRHLVRRRGQEARLRCSPMKGHSHVYWYRQLPEEGLKFMVYLQKENIIDESGMPKERFSAEFPKEGPSILRIQQVVRGDSAAYFCASSPSRTDTYEQYFGPGTRLTVT.

This chain joins TRBV9 and TRBJ2-3; tentative D call: TRBD2 (6 bases). Germline loops: CDR1 SGDLS, CDR2 YYNGEE. V shed 0 bases and J shed 0 bases, with 11 bases lying between them. The CDR3 spans 16 residues. CDR3 in amino acids: CASSVGGGISTDTQYF. DNA of the CDR3: TGTGCCAGCAGCGTAGGGGGCGGGATTAGCACAGATACGCAGTATTTT.

The rearrangement uses TRBV6-2 or TRBV6-3 and TRBJ2-7; D is undetermined. The CDR3 covers 14 residues. V lost 3 bases to trimming and J lost 0 bases, with 9 bases between them. CDR1 is MNHEY and CDR2 is SVGEGT in the germline V gene. In DNA, the CDR3 is TGTGCCAGCAGTTATGAGTGGAGCTCCTACGAGCAGTACTTC. Its protein is CASSYEWSSYEQYF.

The chain uses TRBV29-1 and TRBJ2-2; the match to TRBD1 covers 9 bases. Looked up from germline, CDR1 is SQVTM and CDR2 is ANQGSEA. J lost 6 bases, V lost 7 bases, and 9 bases had no gene match. This CDR3 region has 14 residues. The CDR3 bases are TGCAGCGGCTCGGATACAGGGGGCCCCGGGGAGCTGTTTTTT. Its protein is CSGSDTGGPGELFF.

This chain uses TRBV4-3 with TRBJ2-2; 7 nucleotides line up with TRBD2. The CDR3 consists of 16 residues. Germline V lookup: CDR1 LGHNA, CDR2 YSLEER. V gave up 1 base and J gave up 2 bases; unmatched junction bases: 4. CDR3 nucleotides: TGCGCCAGCAGCCAAGGGGCTAGCGGTAACACCGGGGAGCTGTTTTTT. Its translation: CASSQGASGNTGELFF.

The sample holds one count of this clone. V usage is TRBV6-2 or TRBV6-3 and J usage is TRBJ2-7; D might be TRBD2 (5 bases). From germline, CDR1 is MNHEY and CDR2 SVGEGT. The CDR3 has 15 residues. V lost 5 bases and J lost 0, with 14 bases in between. CDR3 DNA sequence: TGTGCCAGCAGTCAACCGGGGTCCAGCTCCTACGAGCAGTACTTC. It is translated as CASSQPGSSSYEQYF.

The chain couples TRBV9 to TRBJ2-1; possibly TRBD2 for D (6 bases). This CDR3 has 15 residues. Trimming stripped 1 base from V and 7 bases from J, with 15 bases between. The V gene's germline CDR1 is SGDLS and CDR2 YYNGEE. CDR3 sequence (DNA): TGTGCCAGCAGCGTAATGGTCGCGGGACGAAATGAGCAGTTCTTC. This translates into CASSVMVAGRNEQFF.

This clone occurred once. V usage is TRBV30 and J usage is TRBJ1-2; a weak D match, TRBD1 (5 bases). Germline CDR1 is GTSNPN and CDR2 is SVGIG (reference sequence). V was pared by 3 bases and J by 0 bases, with 14 bases between. The CDR3 consists of 15 residues. The DNA of the CDR3 is TGTGCCTGGAGCTGGGACGCTCTAGCTAACTATGGCTACACCTTC. Encoded protein: CAWSWDALANYGYTF. The entire variable domain, with the rest obtained from reference TRBV30 and TRBJ1-2, is as follows: SQTIHQWPATLVQPVGSPLSLECTVEGTSNPNLYWYRQAAGRGLQLLFYSVGIGQISSEVPQNLSASRPQDRQFILSSKKLLLSDSGFYLCAWSWDALANYGYTFGSGTRLTVV.

This clone has just one count. This rearrangement joins TRBV5-1 to TRBJ2-5, with D unresolved. The CDR3 has 14 residues. Per germline, CDR1 SGHRS and CDR2 YFSETQ. Trimming stripped 2 bases from V and 2 bases from J, with 10 bases between. In nucleotides, the CDR3 is TGCGCCAGCAGCTTCCCCGGAGTTCAAGAGACCCAGTACTTC. It is translated as CASSFPGVQETQYF.

The chain employs TRBV11-2 and TRBJ2-3; the D is unclear. This CDR3 is 14 amino acids long. V shed 3 bases and J shed 4 bases, with 11 bases lying between them. Germline CDR1 reads SGHAT; CDR2 reads FQNNGV. The CDR3 nucleotides read TGTGCCAGCAGCTTCCGGAGCGCGGCAGATACGCAGTATTTT. This translates into CASSFRSAADTQYF.

The gene calls are TRBV19 and TRBJ2-4; tentatively, D is TRBD1 (5 bases). CDR1 is LNHDA and CDR2 is SQIVND in the germline V gene (reference sequence). This CDR3 is 16 amino acids long. Trimming took off 1 base at V and 0 bases at J, with 10 bases between the two ends. The CDR3 here is CASSIGPGLAKNIQYF. The CDR3 DNA reads TGTGCCAGTAGTATAGGACCAGGGCTAGCCAAAAACATTCAGTACTTC.

The CDR3 DNA follows: TGCAGCGTTGAAGATCAAGTACGGGGCGTCCTGACTTTC. Residues: CSVEDQVRGVLTF. The chain couples TRBV29-1 to TRBJ2-6; a possible D gene is TRBD2 (5 bases). CDR1 and CDR2 from the germline V gene are SQVTM and ANQGSEA. This CDR3 contains 13 residues. Trimming stripped 0 bases from V and 12 bases from J, with 12 bases between.

The rearrangement joins TRBV18 to TRBJ2-7; D possibly corresponds to TRBD1 (6 bases). Germline CDR1 and CDR2: KGHSH and LQKENI. The length of the CDR3 is 13 residues. Trimming took 3 bases from V and 3 from J, leaving 9 bases between them. CDR3 sequence (DNA): TGTGCCAGCTCACCTACAGGGAACTACGAGCAGTACTTC. Translation: CASSPTGNYEQYF.

V usage is TRBV7-8 and J usage is TRBJ2-3; 7 bases are a match to TRBD2. Looked up from germline, CDR1 is SGHVS and CDR2 is FQNEAQ. After removal of 5 bases from V and 6 bases from J, the junction contained 14 bases not matched to a gene. The CDR3 length is 16 residues. CDR3 in amino acids: CASSPGFAGVSDTQYF. CDR3 bases: TGTGCCAGCAGCCCCGGTTTTGCGGGAGTCAGCGATACGCAGTATTTT.